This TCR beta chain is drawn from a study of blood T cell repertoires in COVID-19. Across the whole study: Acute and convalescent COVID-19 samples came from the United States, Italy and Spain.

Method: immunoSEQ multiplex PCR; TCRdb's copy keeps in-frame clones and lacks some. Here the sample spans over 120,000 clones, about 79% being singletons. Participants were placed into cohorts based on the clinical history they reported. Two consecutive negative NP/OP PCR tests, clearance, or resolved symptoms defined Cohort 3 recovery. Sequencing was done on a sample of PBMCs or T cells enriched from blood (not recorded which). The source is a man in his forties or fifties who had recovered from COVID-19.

The chain's CDR3 is CASSQERAEAFF. The CDR3, as DNA: TGTGCCAGCAGCCAAGAGCGGGCGGAAGCTTTCTTT. The chain combines TRBV3-1 (or the pseudogene TRBV3-2) with TRBJ1-1, with unresolved D. The V gene's germline CDR1 is LGHDT and CDR2 YNNKEL (reference sequence). This CDR3 contains 12 residues. The V end was cut by 0 bases, the J end by 8 bases, with 7 bases between.